One sample yielded the 8 T cell receptor beta chains listed below, sequenced in a study of kidney transplant recipient with SARS-CoV-2 infection. TCRdb re-derived calls from the reads in MiXCR, one entry per CDR3 protein. This sample has 200,000 to 300,000 distinct CDR3 sequences, with 25% to 35% found just once. The material sequenced was a blood sample, taken at baseline and around day 110 from a kidney transplant recipient. Receptors were obtained from a male patient in his thirties who had COVID-19 and was a kidney transplant recipient. Some T cells may be the graft donor's.

The V gene is TRBV7-6, the J gene TRBJ1-2; D is undetermined. The germline V gene has CDR1 SGHVS and CDR2 FNYEAQ. There are 17 residues in the CDR3. The V and J ends lost 5 bases and 4 bases respectively, with 23 bases between them. CDR3 sequence: CASSVAYESRKTYGYTF. The CDR3 nucleotides are TGTGCCAGCAGCGTCGCTTATGAATCTCGAAAGACCTATGGCTACACCTTC.

This chain connects TRBV6-4 to TRBJ1-2; D remains unclear. This CDR3 comprises 17 residues. V lost 2 bases, J lost 4 bases, and 20 bases lay in between. Germline V gene sequence: CDR1 MRHNA, CDR2 SNTAGT. The CDR3, as DNA: TGTGCCAGCAGTGACCCTTCCCCACACGGAAAGACCTATGGCTACACCTTC. Protein sequence: CASSDPSPHGKTYGYTF.

This clonotype was detected many times. V and J are TRBV5-6 and TRBJ1-6; D may be TRBD1 (6 bases). Trimming removed 4 bases at V and 10 bases at J, with 18 bases between. The CDR3 length is 15 residues. Germline CDR1 reads SGHDT; CDR2 reads YYEEEE. CDR3 DNA sequence: TGTGCCAGCAGCCCCCGAGGGGGGAAGTTATCACCCCTCCACTTT. Its protein is CASSPRGGKLSPLHF.

The count of this clonotype is one. Lacking the conserved final phenylalanine or tryptophan, this CDR3 likely reflects a read error. The rearrangement links TRBV7-9 to TRBJ1-1, with 12 bases fitting TRBD1. From germline, CDR1 is SEHNR and CDR2 FQNEAQ (reference sequence). The CDR3 sequence is 15 residues long. The CDR3 loop reads CGSSLGTGGADEAFL. The CDR3 DNA reads as TGTGGCAGCAGCTTAGGGACAGGGGGCGCGGATGAAGCTTTCCTT.

Notes on this clonotype: A much larger clone lies one base from this, so it may be a read error. V gene TRBV6-8 combines with J gene TRBJ2-3, with 12 nucleotides matching TRBD2. CDR1 and CDR2 (germline): MNHGY, SAAAGT. V gave up 10 bases and J gave up 8 bases; unmatched junction bases: 13. There are 15 residues in the CDR3. The CDR3: CANRPLAGGPGTQYF. The CDR3 DNA sequence: TGTGCCAACAGACCCCTAGCGGGAGGGCCGGGTACGCAGTATTTT.

This clonotype showed up many times. The CDR3 nucleotides read TGTGCTAGTGGCCCAGGACTCCCCGGTGGGGAGACCCAGTACTTC. Translated: CASGPGLPGGETQYF. J is TRBJ2-5 and V is TRBV12-5; a weak D match, TRBD2 (5 bases). The CDR3 spans 15 residues. Looked up from germline, CDR1 is LGHNT and CDR2 is FRNRAP. Trimming stripped 6 bases from V and 5 bases from J, with 19 bases between.

With regard to this clonotype: This may arise from a read error, as a much more abundant clone is one base away. The CDR3 end shows no conserved phenylalanine or tryptophan, and so a read error is likely. The chain joins TRBV7-6 to TRBJ1-2; D is ambiguous. Trimming removed 4 bases at V and 8 bases at J, with 11 bases between. The CDR3 extends over 12 amino acids. Per germline, CDR1 SGHVS and CDR2 FNYEAQ. The CDR3 DNA follows: TGTGCCAGCAGCTCCCATGTCCGCGGCTACACCCTC. This gives the protein CASSSHVRGYTL.

This clonotype showed up many times. The limits of the CDR3 on the DNA are not certain, so only TCRdb's listed CDR3 is given. V gene TRBV7-5 combines with J gene TRBJ1-2. TRBV7-5 is an annotated pseudogene. The CDR3 sequence runs 19 residues, both termini included. The CDR3: CISVPELSYEVGKTYGYTF.